This T cell receptor beta chain came from a study of CD8 T cells in Susac syndrome (dated by TCRdb to between 2019 and 2020). Looking at the study overall: Of the Susac syndrome patients who were sequenced, more than five had clinically active disease and roughly eight were in clinical remission. At blood withdrawal, Susac syndrome patients were therapy-naive, treated with corticosteroids (with IVIg additionally given to some), or treated with IVIg alone. Whether CD8+ T cell activation and differentiation in Susac syndrome was antigen driven was tested using repertoire sequencing. Paper-wide results and their limitations: The number of individuals in the TCR sequencing and HLA analysis was acknowledged as relatively small. No clonal expansion was detected in the CD4+ T cell repertoire of Susac syndrome patients.

RNA was extracted using the RNeasy kit, and roughly 0.5 to 1 microgram was reverse transcribed with random hexamers. The immunoSEQ multiplex PCR assay, covering 54 Vbeta and 13 Jbeta segments, was used to amplify TCR beta CDR3 regions. PCR amplification bias was corrected by using a synthetic template baseline for primer optimization and computational correction. As for how the authors treated the data: Only productive sequences were kept, with reads annotated to V, D and J genes according to IMGT and analyzed in immunoSEQ Analyzer. To calculate clonality, Shannon entropy was normalized by log2 of the number of productive unique sequences and then subtracted from one. Public and private clones were assessed among the 100 most prevalent clones of each patient and control. A clone was defined as Susac-specific if it was absent from the healthy and MS cohorts, from roughly 990 published viral clones and from other ImmuneACCESS disease sequences. TCRdb reworked the public reads: Q25 trimming with fastp, MiXCR clone assembly, productive beta chains retained. CDR3 protein sequences are deduplicated, and each keeps its most common genes and DNA. The V and J calls were determined by TCRdb, not by the authors. The sample yields about 120,000 distinct CDR3 sequences; roughly 95% were counted once. The ten largest clones represent less than 0.15% of the sample.

High-throughput TCR beta sequencing profiled peripheral blood CD8+ and CD4+ T cells from healthy donors, Susac syndrome patients and multiple sclerosis patients. The Susac syndrome patients fulfilled recently defined diagnostic criteria for definite or probable disease. Bulk CD8+ and CD4+ T cells were purified magnetically by negative isolation, whereas CD8+ TEMRA cells were enriched by FACS. Blood was drawn into EDTA tubes, processed within 24 hours, and PBMCs were isolated by density gradient centrifugation. PBMCs intended for TCR sequencing were cryopreserved in liquid nitrogen and thawed later in a water bath at 37 degrees C. A purity of at least 90% was achieved for sorted or isolated CD4+, CD8+ and CD8+ TEMRA cells. Regarding this clonotype: Its antigen remains unidentified. No base quality values were provided; no much bigger clone lies one nucleotide off.

The clonotype originates from a human donor with Susac syndrome. The sample taken for sequencing was CD4+ T cells from PBMCs.

The CDR3 region reads CASSNQDRGHRETQYF. At the DNA level, the sequence is TGTGCCAGCAGCAACCAGGACAGGGGGCATAGGGAGACCCAGTACTTC. The V and J segments used are TRBV5-4 and TRBJ2-5; 11 central nucleotides agree with TRBD1. V trim: 4 bases; J trim: 5 bases; unmatched bases: 10. The CDR3 runs 16 residues from the cysteine to the phenylalanine. Just the 48-base CDR3 DNA is kept, in frame starting at base 1. The CDR1 and CDR2 encoded by the germline V gene (reference sequence) are SGHNT and YYREEE.